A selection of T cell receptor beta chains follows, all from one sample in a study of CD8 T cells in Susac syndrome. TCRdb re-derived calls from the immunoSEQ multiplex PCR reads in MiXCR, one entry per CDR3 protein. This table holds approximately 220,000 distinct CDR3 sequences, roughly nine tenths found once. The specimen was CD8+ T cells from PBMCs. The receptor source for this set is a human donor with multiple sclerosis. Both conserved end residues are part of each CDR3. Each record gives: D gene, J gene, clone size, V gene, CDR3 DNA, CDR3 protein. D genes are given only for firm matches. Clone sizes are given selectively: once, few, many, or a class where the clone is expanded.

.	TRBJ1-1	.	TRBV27	TGTGCCAGCAGTCCTGAGACTTCTCCGGACACTGAAGCTTTCTTT	CASSPETSPDTEAFF
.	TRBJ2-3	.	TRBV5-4	TGTGCCAGCAGCTCCCCTACGAGGGAGGCTAGCACAGATACGCAGTATTTT	CASSSPTREASTDTQYF
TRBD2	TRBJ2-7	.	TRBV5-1	TGCGCCAGCAGCTGGGCCCTAGCGGGATTTGCCTACGAGCAGTACTTC	CASSWALAGFAYEQYF
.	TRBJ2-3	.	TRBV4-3	TGCGCCAGCAGCCAAGGAGGGACCGGTTGGACAGATACGCAGTATTTT	CASSQGGTGWTDTQYF
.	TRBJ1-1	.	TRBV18	TGTGCCAGCTCACCACCAAAGAGTGCAGGGTTCACTGAAGCTTTCTTT	CASSPPKSAGFTEAFF
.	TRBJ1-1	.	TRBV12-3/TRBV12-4	TGTGCCAGCAACCAGTACCTTGGGGGCACTGAAGCTTTCTTT	CASNQYLGGTEAFF
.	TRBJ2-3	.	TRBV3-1	TGTGCCAGCAGCCAGGAGATGGCTGGCACAGATACGCAGTATTTT	CASSQEMAGTDTQYF
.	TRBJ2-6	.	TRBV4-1	TGCGCCAGCAGCCACGCGAACGATGGGGCCAACGTCCTGACTTTC	CASSHANDGANVLTF
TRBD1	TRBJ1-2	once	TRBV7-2	TGTGCCAGCAGCATCGGGACAGGGGATGGCTACACCTTC	CASSIGTGDGYTF
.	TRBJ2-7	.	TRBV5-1	TGCGCCAGCAGCTTGGATACGGACTCCATCTTCGAGCAGTACTTC	CASSLDTDSIFEQYF
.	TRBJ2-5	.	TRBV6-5	TGTGCCAGCAGCCCAGGGTTTCGGGAGACCCAGTACTTC	CASSPGFRETQYF
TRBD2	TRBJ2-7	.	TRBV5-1	TGCGCCAGCAGCTTCCAAGGACTAGCGGGAGGGATACGGTCCTACGAGCAGTACTTC	CASSFQGLAGGIRSYEQYF
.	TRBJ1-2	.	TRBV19	TGTGCCAGTAGTACGCCCGGGGATGGCTACACCTTC	CASSTPGDGYTF
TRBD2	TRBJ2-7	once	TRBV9	TGTGCCAGCAGCCCCGGGGGAGGGACGACCTACGAGCAGTACTTC	CASSPGGGTTYEQYF
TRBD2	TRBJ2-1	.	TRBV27	TGTGCCAGCAGTTTGGGCGGGAGCGATGAGCAGTTCTTC	CASSLGGSDEQFF
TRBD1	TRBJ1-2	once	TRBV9	TGTGCCAGCAGCGTGCAGCCGGGACAGGGATTCTATGGCTACACCTTC	CASSVQPGQGFYGYTF
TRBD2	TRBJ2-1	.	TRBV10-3	TGTGCCATCAGTGAGTCGACCAGCGGGGGGGCAGGAGAGCAGTTCTTC	CAISESTSGGAGEQFF
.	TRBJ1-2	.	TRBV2	TGTGCCAGTGCCGGGGGGGTAAACTATGGCTACACCTTC	CASAGGVNYGYTF
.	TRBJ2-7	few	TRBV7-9	TGTGCCAGCAGCTCAGGGTACTACGAGCAGTACTTC	CASSSGYYEQYF
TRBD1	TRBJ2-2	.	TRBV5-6	TGTGCCAGCAGCTCGGGACAGCTCACCGGGGAGCTGTTTTTT	CASSSGQLTGELFF
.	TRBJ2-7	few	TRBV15	TGTGCCACCCTGGAGGCTGTGGGAGACGAGCAGTACTTC	CATLEAVGDEQYF
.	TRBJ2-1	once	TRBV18	TGTGCCAGCTCACATGAGGACAGCAACTACAATGAGCAGTTCTTC	CASSHEDSNYNEQFF
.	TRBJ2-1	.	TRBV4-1	TGCGCCAGCAGCCAAGGGTGGGGGGCCTACAATGAGCAGTTCTTC	CASSQGWGAYNEQFF
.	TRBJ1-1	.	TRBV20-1	TGCAGTGCTAGTGCAGGGGACGCTGAAGCTTTCTTT	CSASAGDAEAFF
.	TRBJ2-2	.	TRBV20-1	TGCAGTGCTAGTGCACTAAGGGGGACGAACACCGGGGAGCTGTTTTTT	CSASALRGTNTGELFF
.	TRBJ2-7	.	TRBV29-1	TGCAGCGTTAGAGAGTCCTACGAGCAGTACTTC	CSVRESYEQYF
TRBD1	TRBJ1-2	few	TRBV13	TGTGCCAGCAGCCCAGGGACAGGGACACGGAATGGCTACACCTTC	CASSPGTGTRNGYTF
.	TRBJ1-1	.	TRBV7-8	TGTGCCAGCGGCTTCGATTCGGTGAACACTGAAGCTTTCTTT	CASGFDSVNTEAFF
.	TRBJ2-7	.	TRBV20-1	TGCAGTGCTAGAGATGAGGGTCTGAGAATTTACGAGCAGTACTTC	CSARDEGLRIYEQYF
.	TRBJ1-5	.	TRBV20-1	TGCAGTGCTAGAGATCGGAGTCAGGCTGGTTATCAGCCCCAGCATTTT	CSARDRSQAGYQPQHF
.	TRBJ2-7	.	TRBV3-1	TGTGCCAGCAGCCAAGAGGATGGGAGCACCTACGAGCAGTACTTC	CASSQEDGSTYEQYF
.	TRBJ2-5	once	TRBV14	TGTGCCAGAGGACATCCCTTAGAGGGCCAAGAGACCCAGTACTTC	CARGHPLEGQETQYF
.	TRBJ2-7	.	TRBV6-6	TGTGCCAGCGGGACGGCCTGGGACGAGCAGTACTTC	CASGTAWDEQYF
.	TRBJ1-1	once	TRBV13	TGTGCCAGCAGCGACGGACACCTGAGCACTGAAGCTTTCTTT	CASSDGHLSTEAFF
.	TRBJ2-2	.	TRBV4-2	TGTGCCACCCGGGCGGCTTGGAACACCGGGGAGCTGTTTTTT	CATRAAWNTGELFF
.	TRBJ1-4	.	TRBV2	TGTGCCAGCATCGGGTCTTTCTCACCTAATGAAAAACTGTTTTTT	CASIGSFSPNEKLFF
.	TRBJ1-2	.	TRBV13	TGTGCCAGCAGCCTCGACTCCGCGGGGTTAGCTAACTATGGCTACACCTTC	CASSLDSAGLANYGYTF
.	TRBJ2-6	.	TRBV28	TGTGCCAGCAGTTTTGAGTATGGGGCCAACGTCCTGACTTTC	CASSFEYGANVLTF
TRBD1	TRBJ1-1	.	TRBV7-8	TGTGCCAGCAGCCTCAGGACAGGGAACACTGAAGCTTTCTTT	CASSLRTGNTEAFF
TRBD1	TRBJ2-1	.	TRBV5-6	TGTGCCAGCAGCTTGGTACCGGGACAGGGCTACAATGAGCAGTTCTTC	CASSLVPGQGYNEQFF
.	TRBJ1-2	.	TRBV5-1	TGCGCCAGCAGCTTGGCGACAGACCTCTATGGCTACACCTTC	CASSLATDLYGYTF
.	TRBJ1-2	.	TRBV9	TGTGCCAGCAGCCTCGGAGGGGGGGGTGTCTATGGCTACACCTTC	CASSLGGGGVYGYTF
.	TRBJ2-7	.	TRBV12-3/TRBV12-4	TGTGCCAGCAGCCTCAACCATGGGGAATTCTCCTACGAGCAGTACTTC	CASSLNHGEFSYEQYF
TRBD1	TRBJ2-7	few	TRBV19	TGTGCCAGTAGTGAGGGGACAGGGGTAGGCTACGAGCAGTACTTC	CASSEGTGVGYEQYF
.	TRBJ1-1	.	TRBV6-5	TGTGCCAGCAGGCATGACCTGAACACTGAAGCTTTCTTT	CASRHDLNTEAFF
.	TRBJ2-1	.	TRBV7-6	TGTGCCAGCAGCTTAGACATCGGGGGCTCGAGCTCCTACAATGAGCAGTTCTTC	CASSLDIGGSSSYNEQFF
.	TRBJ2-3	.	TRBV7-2	TGTGCCAGCAGCTTTGGCACCCGTTTCCCGGATACGCAGTATTTT	CASSFGTRFPDTQYF
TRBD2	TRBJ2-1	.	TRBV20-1	TGCAGTGCTCAAGGTGCTAGCGGCACCTACAATGAGCAGTTCTTC	CSAQGASGTYNEQFF
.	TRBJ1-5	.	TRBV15	TGTGCCACCAGCAGAGGAGGGCTCAATCAGCCCCAGCATTTT	CATSRGGLNQPQHF
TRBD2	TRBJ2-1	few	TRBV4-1	TGCGCCAGCAGCCAAGGGACTAGCGGTACCGTAGGGCAGTTCTTC	CASSQGTSGTVGQFF
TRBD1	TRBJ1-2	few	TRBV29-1	TGCAGCGTTGTTAAAACAGGGGGTGGCTACACCTTC	CSVVKTGGGYTF
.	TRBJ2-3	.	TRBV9	TGTGCCAGCAGCCCCTCAGCGGCTTACACAGATACGCAGTATTTT	CASSPSAAYTDTQYF
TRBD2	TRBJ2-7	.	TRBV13	TGTGCCAGCAGCGCCGGGACTAGTGGGTTCTACGAGCAGTACTTC	CASSAGTSGFYEQYF